Listed below are T cell receptor beta chains from one sample, sequenced in a study of shared clonotypes between healthy human individuals. TCRdb's table, derived via immunoSEQ multiplex PCR, lists solely in-frame clones and lacks some. Of roughly 2,000,000 clones in the sample, just under 95% were seen once. The specimen sequenced was naive CD8+ T cells sorted from blood. The receptor set was obtained from a man aged 18-30 years in good health. CDR3s include the opening cysteine and the closing phenylalanine or tryptophan. A D gene is named only where the DNA matches it firmly. Size is omitted from some rows. Given values are once, few, many or a class for expanded clones.

V gene: TRBV28; clone size: .; J gene: TRBJ1-2; D gene: .; CDR3 length: 14; CDR3 protein: CASSLNPGVYGYTF; CDR3 DNA: TGTGCCAGCAGTTTAAATCCGGGGGTCTATGGCTACACCTTC
V gene: TRBV11-2; clone size: .; J gene: TRBJ2-1; D gene: TRBD2; CDR3 length: 15; CDR3 protein: CASSLAGGAYNEQFF; CDR3 DNA: TGTGCCAGCAGCTTAGCCGGGGGGGCCTACAATGAGCAGTTCTTC
V gene: TRBV11-2; clone size: once; J gene: TRBJ1-1; D gene: .; CDR3 length: 12; CDR3 protein: CASSITGETAFF; CDR3 DNA: TGTGCCAGCAGCATAACAGGTGAGACTGCTTTCTTT
V gene: TRBV2; clone size: .; J gene: TRBJ1-5; D gene: .; CDR3 length: 16; CDR3 protein: CASSLGGSLSNQPQHF; CDR3 DNA: TGTGCCAGCAGTCTAGGAGGGAGCCTTAGCAATCAGCCCCAGCATTTT
V gene: TRBV9; clone size: .; J gene: TRBJ2-1; D gene: .; CDR3 length: 16; CDR3 protein: CASSVAVTERYNEQFF; CDR3 DNA: TGTGCCAGCAGCGTAGCCGTGACAGAACGGTACAATGAGCAGTTCTTC
V gene: TRBV6-5; clone size: .; J gene: TRBJ2-1; D gene: .; CDR3 length: 13; CDR3 protein: CASSYGVADEQFF; CDR3 DNA: TGTGCCAGCAGTTACGGAGTAGCGGATGAGCAGTTCTTC
V gene: TRBV10-3; clone size: .; J gene: TRBJ2-2; D gene: .; CDR3 length: 15; CDR3 protein: CAISDIMTNTGELFF; CDR3 DNA: TGTGCCATCAGTGATATAATGACGAACACCGGGGAGCTGTTTTTT
V gene: TRBV7-9; clone size: .; J gene: TRBJ1-1; D gene: .; CDR3 length: 14; CDR3 protein: CASSSYRVDTEAFF; CDR3 DNA: TGTGCCAGCAGCTCCTACAGGGTGGACACTGAAGCTTTCTTT
V gene: TRBV7-9; clone size: .; J gene: TRBJ1-4; D gene: TRBD1; CDR3 length: 18; CDR3 protein: CASSLGVSGGFNNEKLFF; CDR3 DNA: TGTGCCAGCAGCTTAGGGGTCTCAGGGGGCTTCAATAATGAAAAACTGTTTTTT
V gene: TRBV7-2; clone size: .; J gene: TRBJ2-7; D gene: .; CDR3 length: 13; CDR3 protein: CASSLLLGYEQYF; CDR3 DNA: TGTGCCAGCAGCTTACTACTCGGGTACGAGCAGTACTTC
V gene: TRBV19; clone size: few; J gene: TRBJ2-7; D gene: .; CDR3 length: 14; CDR3 protein: CASSIAQGSYEQYF; CDR3 DNA: TGTGCCAGTAGTATAGCCCAGGGGTCCTACGAGCAGTACTTC
V gene: TRBV9; clone size: .; J gene: TRBJ1-1; D gene: TRBD1; CDR3 length: 16; CDR3 protein: CASSHNRDSHSTEAFF; CDR3 DNA: TGTGCCAGCAGCCACAACCGGGACAGCCATAGCACTGAAGCTTTCTTT
V gene: TRBV6-5; clone size: .; J gene: TRBJ2-5; D gene: .; CDR3 length: 16; CDR3 protein: CASSYSKAAIQETQYF; CDR3 DNA: TGTGCCAGCAGTTACTCAAAAGCGGCGATACAAGAGACCCAGTACTTC
V gene: TRBV5-1; clone size: .; J gene: TRBJ2-7; D gene: .; CDR3 length: 18; CDR3 protein: CASSLVLGDGRPSYEQYF; CDR3 DNA: TGCGCCAGCAGCTTGGTCTTAGGGGATGGCAGGCCCTCCTACGAGCAGTACTTC
V gene: TRBV6-6; clone size: .; J gene: TRBJ2-7; D gene: .; CDR3 length: 13; CDR3 protein: CASSYSVGGEQYF; CDR3 DNA: TGTGCCAGCAGTTACTCGGTGGGGGGCGAGCAGTACTTC
V gene: TRBV27; clone size: .; J gene: TRBJ2-1; D gene: .; CDR3 length: 14; CDR3 protein: CASSNLERGNEQFF; CDR3 DNA: TGTGCCAGCAGTAACCTGGAGAGGGGGAATGAGCAGTTCTTC
V gene: TRBV4-3; clone size: .; J gene: TRBJ2-3; D gene: TRBD2; CDR3 length: 16; CDR3 protein: CASSPSLAGGVDTQYF; CDR3 DNA: TGCGCCAGCAGCCCCTCACTAGCGGGAGGGGTAGATACGCAGTATTTT
V gene: TRBV11-3; clone size: .; J gene: TRBJ2-2; D gene: TRBD1; CDR3 length: 17; CDR3 protein: CASSRRDRGWYLGELFF; CDR3 DNA: TGTGCCAGCAGCCGCCGGGACAGGGGGTGGTACTTAGGGGAGCTGTTTTTT
V gene: TRBV5-6; clone size: .; J gene: TRBJ1-5; D gene: .; CDR3 length: 17; CDR3 protein: CASRAGGEVGSNQPQHF; CDR3 DNA: TGTGCCAGCAGGGCGGGCGGGGAGGTTGGTAGCAATCAGCCCCAGCATTTT
V gene: TRBV6-1; clone size: once; J gene: TRBJ2-2; D gene: .; CDR3 length: 14; CDR3 protein: CASNTPGSGGELFF; CDR3 DNA: TGTGCCAGCAACACGCCGGGGAGCGGCGGGGAGCTGTTTTTT
V gene: TRBV27; clone size: .; J gene: TRBJ1-2; D gene: .; CDR3 length: 13; CDR3 protein: CASSLSMAYGYTF; CDR3 DNA: TGTGCCAGCAGTTTAAGTATGGCCTATGGCTACACCTTC
V gene: TRBV27; clone size: .; J gene: TRBJ2-7; D gene: TRBD1; CDR3 length: 14; CDR3 protein: CASSLGTGLDEQYF; CDR3 DNA: TGTGCCAGCAGTTTAGGGACAGGGTTGGACGAGCAGTACTTC
V gene: TRBV11-2; clone size: .; J gene: TRBJ1-6; D gene: .; CDR3 length: 12; CDR3 protein: CASSLNNSPLHF; CDR3 DNA: TGTGCCAGCAGCTTAAACAATTCACCCCTCCACTTT
V gene: TRBV27; clone size: .; J gene: TRBJ2-6; D gene: TRBD1; CDR3 length: 17; CDR3 protein: CASRPRWDRAGANVLTF; CDR3 DNA: TGTGCCAGCAGACCCAGGTGGGACAGGGCTGGGGCCAACGTCCTGACTTTC
V gene: TRBV5-1; clone size: .; J gene: TRBJ1-4; D gene: .; CDR3 length: 13; CDR3 protein: CASSLSSGVPLFF; CDR3 DNA: TGCGCCAGCAGCTTGTCCTCGGGAGTTCCGCTGTTTTTT
V gene: TRBV2; clone size: once; J gene: TRBJ2-5; D gene: TRBD2; CDR3 length: 15; CDR3 protein: CASSEAGLAGETQYF; CDR3 DNA: TGTGCCAGCAGTGAAGCAGGACTAGCGGGAGAGACCCAGTACTTC
V gene: TRBV11-2; clone size: .; J gene: TRBJ2-7; D gene: .; CDR3 length: 15; CDR3 protein: CASSLGRASSYEQYF; CDR3 DNA: TGTGCCAGCAGCTTAGGGCGGGCGAGCTCCTACGAGCAGTACTTC
V gene: TRBV14; clone size: .; J gene: TRBJ2-5; D gene: .; CDR3 length: 13; CDR3 protein: CASSPTPGRTQYF; CDR3 DNA: TGTGCCAGCAGCCCGACCCCAGGGAGAACCCAGTACTTC
V gene: TRBV27; clone size: .; J gene: TRBJ1-6; D gene: .; CDR3 length: 14; CDR3 protein: CASSLYSLRSPLHF; CDR3 DNA: TGTGCCAGCAGTCTGTATTCTCTTAGGTCACCCCTCCACTTT
V gene: TRBV29-1; clone size: .; J gene: TRBJ2-7; D gene: .; CDR3 length: 13; CDR3 protein: CSVVWQTSYEQYF; CDR3 DNA: TGCAGCGTTGTGTGGCAGACTTCCTACGAGCAGTACTTC
V gene: TRBV2; clone size: .; J gene: TRBJ2-1; D gene: TRBD2; CDR3 length: 17; CDR3 protein: CASSGILSGSSYNEQFF; CDR3 DNA: TGTGCCAGCAGTGGGATCCTTAGCGGGAGCTCCTACAATGAGCAGTTCTTC
V gene: TRBV12-2; clone size: .; J gene: TRBJ1-2; D gene: .; CDR3 length: 21; CDR3 protein: CASRLAQEEGSDGPLNYGYTF; CDR3 DNA: TGTGCAAGTCGCTTAGCGCAGGAAGAAGGCAGCGACGGCCCTTTGAACTATGGCTACACCTTC
V gene: TRBV19; clone size: .; J gene: TRBJ2-7; D gene: .; CDR3 length: 13; CDR3 protein: CASSIGQPYEQYF; CDR3 DNA: TGTGCCAGTAGTATAGGGCAGCCCTACGAGCAGTACTTC